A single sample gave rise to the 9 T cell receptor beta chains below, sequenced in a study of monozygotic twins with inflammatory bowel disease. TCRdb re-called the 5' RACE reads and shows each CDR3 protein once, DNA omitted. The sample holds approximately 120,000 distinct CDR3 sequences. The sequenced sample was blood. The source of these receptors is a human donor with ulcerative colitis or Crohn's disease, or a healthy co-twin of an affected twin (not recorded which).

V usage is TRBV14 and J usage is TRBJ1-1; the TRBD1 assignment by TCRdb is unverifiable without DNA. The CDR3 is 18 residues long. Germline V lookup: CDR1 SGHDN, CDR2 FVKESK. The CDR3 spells CASSLDSGHIWGNTEAFF.

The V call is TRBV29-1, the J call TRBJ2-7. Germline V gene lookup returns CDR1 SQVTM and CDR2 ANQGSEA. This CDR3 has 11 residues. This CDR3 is CSVASVGEQYF.

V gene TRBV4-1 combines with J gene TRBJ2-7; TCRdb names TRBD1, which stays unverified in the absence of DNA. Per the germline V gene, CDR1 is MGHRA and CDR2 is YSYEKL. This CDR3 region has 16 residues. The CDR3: CASSQDWTALAYEQYF.

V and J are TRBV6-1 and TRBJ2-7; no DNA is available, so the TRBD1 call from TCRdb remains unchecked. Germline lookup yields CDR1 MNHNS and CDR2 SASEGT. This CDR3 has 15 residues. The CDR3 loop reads CASSQNGQGAGEQYF.

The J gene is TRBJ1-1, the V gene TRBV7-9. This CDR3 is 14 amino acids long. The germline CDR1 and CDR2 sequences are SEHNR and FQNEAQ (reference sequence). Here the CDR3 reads CASSLALVNTEAFF. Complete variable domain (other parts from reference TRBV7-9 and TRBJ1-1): DTGVSQNPRHKITKRGQNVTFRCDPISEHNRLYWYRQTLGQGPEFLTYFQNEAQLEKSRLLSDRFSAERPKGSFSTLEIQRTEQGDSAMYLCASSLALVNTEAFFGQGTRLTVV.

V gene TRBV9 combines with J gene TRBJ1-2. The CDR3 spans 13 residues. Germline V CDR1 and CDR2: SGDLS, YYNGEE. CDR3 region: CASSSGTDNGYTF.

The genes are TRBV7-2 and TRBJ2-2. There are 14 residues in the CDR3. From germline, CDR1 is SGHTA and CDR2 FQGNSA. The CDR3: CASSLRWWTGELFF.

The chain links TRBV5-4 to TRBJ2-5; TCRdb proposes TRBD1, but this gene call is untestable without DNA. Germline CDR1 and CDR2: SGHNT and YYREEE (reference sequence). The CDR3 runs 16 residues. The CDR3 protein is CASSWNWDRGPETQYF.

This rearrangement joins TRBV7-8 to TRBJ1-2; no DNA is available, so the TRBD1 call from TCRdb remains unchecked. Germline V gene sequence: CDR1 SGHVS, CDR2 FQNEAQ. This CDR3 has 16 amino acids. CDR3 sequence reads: CASSLANRGGGYGYTF.